The 25 T cell receptor beta chains given below trace back to one sample, sequenced in a study of prognosis after radiotherapy for stage I lung cancer (dated by TCRdb to about 2021). The run used an Illumina HiSeq 3000. Two rounds of multiplex PCR on genomic DNA were used to amplify the TCR beta CDR3 region. The first PCR round used primers specific to each TRBV and TRBJ gene, and the primer sequences were filed in Chinese patent CN105087789A. TCRdb reworked the public reads: Q25 trimming with fastp, MiXCR clone assembly, productive beta chains retained. Every entry covers one CDR3 protein and lists the most common genes and DNA from its rows. Across this sample there are nearly 25,000 distinct CDR3 sequences, with about two fifths seen only once. The top ten hold about 22% of the sample. Sample: PBMCs, taken before or after stereotactic body radiation therapy (not recorded which). The receptors were gathered from a donor over 45 with non-small cell lung cancer.

Regarding this clonotype: A read error may account for a junction end that differs from germline. This sequence joins TRBV11-2 and TRBJ2-7; D possibly uses TRBD1 or TRBD2 (6 bases each). The germline V gene has CDR1 SGHAT and CDR2 FQNNGV. The CDR3 extends over 15 amino acids. CDR3 loop: CASRLGGTYSYEKYF. In DNA form, the CDR3 reads TGTGCCAGCAGATTAGGGGGGACATATTCCTACGAGAAGTACTTC. Complete variable domain (other parts from reference TRBV11-2 and TRBJ2-7): EAGVAQSPRYKIIEKRQSVAFWCNPISGHATLYWYQQILGQGPKLLIQFQNNGVVDDSQLPKDRFSAERLKGVDSTLKIQPAKLEDSAVYLCASRLGGTYSYEKYFGPGTRLTVT.

On this clonotype: With a far larger clone one base away, a read error is the likely cause. V gene TRBV25-1 combines with J gene TRBJ2-1, with no clear D. Germline V gene data show CDR1 as MGHDK and CDR2 as SYGVNS. The CDR3 loop spans 16 amino acids. The CDR3 sequence: CASRESQYSSYNEQFF. CDR3 coding DNA: TGTGCCAGCAGGGAATCTCAGTATAGCTCCTACAATGAGCAGTTCTTC.

This clonotype is labeled as medium-sized (0.01 to 0.1%). V and J are TRBV2 and TRBJ2-7; D is undetermined. Germline V gene sequence: CDR1 SNHLY, CDR2 FYNNEI. V was clipped by 4 bases and J by 7 bases, with 8 bases between them. This CDR3 comprises 11 residues. The CDR3 coding sequence is TGTGCCAGCAGTGTGCGTGGGGAGCAGTACTTC. Translating it yields CASSVRGEQYF.

The genes are TRBV5-8 and TRBJ2-1, with TRBD1 as a possible D gene (6 bases). With 3 bases removed from V and 16 bases from J, the gap between germline ends came to 26 bases. CDR3 size: 15 residues. Germline-derived CDR1 and CDR2 are SGHTS and YDEGEE. For the CDR3, the DNA is TGTGCCAGCAGCTGGACAGAGGGCCCCTACAATGAGTATTTCTTC. Translated: CASSWTEGPYNEYFF.

The chain is built from TRBV19 and TRBJ2-2; D gene ambiguous. Per the germline V gene, CDR1 is LNHDA and CDR2 is SQIVND (reference sequence). Trimming took 1 base from V and 5 from J, leaving 5 bases between them. The CDR3 totals 13 residues. The CDR3 DNA follows: TGTGCCAGTAGTATAGTTGGAACCGGGGAGCTGTTTTTT. Translation: CASSIVGTGELFF.

The CDR3, as DNA: TGTGCCAGCAGCGGGGGGGGCCAAGAGACCCAGTACTTC. Encoded protein: CASSGGGQETQYF. The chain uses TRBV5-4 and TRBJ2-5; 7 bases map to TRBD2. Per germline, CDR1 SGHNT and CDR2 YYREEE (reference sequence). Trimming removed 4 bases from V and 1 base from J; junction bases left unmatched: 1. The CDR3 is 13 amino acids.

Notes on this clonotype: A much larger clone differs by one base, so this may be a read error. V usage is TRBV5-6 and J usage is TRBJ2-7; 7 bases match TRBD1. The V and J ends lost 4 bases and 0 bases, in that order; junction bases with no gene match: 4. Per germline, CDR1 SGHDT and CDR2 YYEEEE. The CDR3 sequence is 14 residues long. CDR3 sequence: CASSPTGISYEQYF. The CDR3 DNA follows: TGTGCCAGCAGCCCGACAGGGATCTCCTACGAGCAGTACTTC.

This clonotype was counted at least ten times. This chain uses TRBV3-1 with TRBJ1-6, with TRBD1 matching over 9 bases. Germline V gives CDR1 LGHDT, CDR2 YNNKEL (reference sequence). V dropped 1 base and J dropped 9; count of bases not matched to a gene: 1. The CDR3 is 14 amino acids. The CDR3: CASSQAQGASPLHF. The CDR3 region has the DNA TGTGCCAGCAGCCAAGCACAGGGGGCTTCACCCCTCCACTTT.

The chain joins TRBV6-2 or TRBV6-3 to TRBJ2-3; D gene uncertain. This CDR3 contains 12 residues. Germline lookup yields CDR1 MNHEY and CDR2 SVGEGT. Trimming left V 5 bases short and J 2 bases short, with 5 bases between. DNA of the CDR3: TGTGCCAGCAGTATGACCACAGATACGCAGTATTTT. This codes for CASSMTTDTQYF.

This clonotype was counted many times. This chain connects TRBV20-1 to TRBJ2-1; TRBD2 is a possible D gene (5 bases). The germline V gene encodes CDR1 DFQATT and CDR2 SNEGSKA (reference sequence). V lost 3 bases to trimming and J lost 0 bases, with 18 bases between them. This CDR3 is 17 amino acids long. The CDR3 here is CSASFGLRLGSYNEQFF. The DNA of the CDR3 is TGCAGTGCTAGCTTCGGACTGCGGCTTGGCTCCTACAATGAGCAGTTCTTC.

Concerning this clonotype itself: A far larger clone is just one base off, so this is likely a read error. The chain employs TRBV6-4 and TRBJ2-1; perhaps TRBD2 as D (6 bases). The germline CDR1 and CDR2 sequences are MRHNA and SNTAGT. This CDR3 spans 20 amino acids. The CDR3 nucleotides read TGTGCCACCAGTTACTCAACACCAAGTCTTGTGGGGGAGGTCTACAATGAGCAGTTCTTC. Protein sequence: CATSYSTPSLVGEVYNEQFF.

This clonotype is labeled as medium-sized. V usage is TRBV7-6 and J usage is TRBJ2-1; a possible D gene is TRBD2 (5 bases). Trimming pared 5 bases from V and 8 bases from J, leaving 7 bases between. CDR1 SGHVS and CDR2 FNYEAQ come from the germline V gene. There are 11 residues in the CDR3. CDR3 nucleotides: TGTGCCAGCAGCGCCGGGGATGAGCAGTTCTTC. It translates to CASSAGDEQFF.

This clonotype was counted many times. The chain joins TRBV5-1 to TRBJ1-4; D ambiguous. Germline-derived CDR1 and CDR2 are SGHRS and YFSETQ. The length of the CDR3 is 13 residues. Deletions cut 4 bases from V and 3 bases from J, with 7 bases between. The CDR3 DNA reads TGCGCCAGCAGCCCCCAGGCTAATGAAAAACTGTTTTTT. Encoded protein: CASSPQANEKLFF.

This chain uses TRBV24-1 with TRBJ2-2; perhaps TRBD2 as D (6 bases). The CDR3 loop spans 16 amino acids. Germline lookup yields CDR1 KGHDR and CDR2 SFDVKD. Trimming shortened V by 3 bases and J by 5 bases, and 15 bases separated the two germline ends. Written as DNA, the CDR3 is TGTGCCACCAGTGATCCTATCGGGAGCGTTACCGGGGAGCTGTTTTTT. It encodes CATSDPIGSVTGELFF.

Comment on this clonotype: A read error is the likely source, as a far larger clone sits one nucleotide away. V gene TRBV7-9 combines with J gene TRBJ2-3, with D perhaps matching TRBD2 (6 bases). CDR3 length: 14 amino acids. The V and J ends lost 7 bases and 2 bases respectively, with 13 bases between them. Looked up from germline, CDR1 is SEHNR and CDR2 is FQNEAQ (reference sequence). CDR3 amino acids: CASIPGAPTDTQYF. The CDR3 region has the DNA TGTGCCAGCATCCCGGGAGCGCCCACAGATACGCAGTATTTT. The variable domain in full, completed from reference TRBV7-9 and TRBJ2-3, reads DTGVSQNPRHKITKRGQNVTFRCDPISEHNRLYWYRQTLGQGPEFLTYFQNEAQLEKSRLLSDRFSAERPKGSFSTLEIQRTEQGDSAMYLCASIPGAPTDTQYFGPGTRLTVL.

The rearrangement links TRBV30 to TRBJ2-3; perhaps TRBD1 as D (5 bases). Germline loops: CDR1 GTSNPN, CDR2 SVGIG (reference sequence). The CDR3 consists of 15 residues. V lost 5 bases and J 2 bases, leaving 17 bases between the germline ends. CDR3 bases: TGTGCCTGGGGTACCCAGGGTATCATCACAGATACGCAGTATTTT. Its translation: CAWGTQGIITDTQYF.

V and J are TRBV5-4 and TRBJ2-1; D unclear. The CDR3 loop spans 16 amino acids. Per the germline V gene, CDR1 is SGHNT and CDR2 is YYREEE (reference sequence). The V gene lost 6 bases and the J gene lost 5 bases, with 21 bases spanning the gap. The CDR3 DNA is TGTGCCAGCATCCGAATCCCGGTACAGCCAAACAATGAGCAGTTCTTC. Translated, it gives CASIRIPVQPNNEQFF.

Notes on this clonotype: A read error may explain this, as a much larger clone is one base away. The rearrangement uses TRBV12-3 or TRBV12-4 and TRBJ2-3; no reliable D call. The CDR3 runs to 11 residues. CDR3 nucleotides: TGTGCCATCAGTTTCTACGGTACGCAGTATTTT. This translates into CAISFYGTQYF.

There are a few counts of this clonotype. Its ends do not fully match the called genes, so a read error is possible. J is TRBJ2-3 and V is TRBV5-4; TRBD1 is a possible D gene (6 bases). The germline V gene encodes CDR1 SGHNT and CDR2 YYREEE (reference sequence). This CDR3 has 17 residues. CDR3 amino acids: CASSRKQGPQWVDTRYF. CDR3 DNA sequence: TGTGCCAGCAGCCGAAAACAGGGTCCCCAGTGGGTAGATACGCGGTATTTT.

This chain connects TRBV5-1 to TRBJ1-2; D gene uncertain. The ends were cut back, 5 bases at V and 6 bases at J, with 8 bases in the middle. The CDR3 extends over 11 amino acids. CDR1 and CDR2 (germline): SGHRS, YFSETQ. The CDR3 sequence: CASSWGDGYTF. CDR3 coding DNA: TGCGCCAGCAGTTGGGGTGATGGCTACACCTTC.

The table lists this clonotype with a few counts. The chain employs TRBV30 and TRBJ1-2; D may be TRBD1 (6 bases). V was clipped by 1 base and J by 6 bases, with 12 bases between them. CDR1 GTSNPN and CDR2 SVGIG come from the germline V gene (reference sequence). The CDR3 loop spans 13 amino acids. The CDR3 is CAWSDRVGDGYTF. In DNA, the CDR3 is TGTGCCTGGAGTGACAGGGTTGGGGATGGCTACACCTTC.

For this clonotype: A read error likely explains this, since a far larger clone differs by one base. The chain carries TRBV28 and TRBJ2-5, with D hard to call. The J call may be wrong; the DNA end is better matched by TRBJ2-1. Germline V CDR1 and CDR2: MDHEN, SYDVKM. There are 16 residues in the CDR3. The CDR3 DNA reads as TGTGCCAGCAGTTTACCAGTCGTCGAGAGTTTTAATCAGCAGTTCTTC. As protein: CASSLPVVESFNQQFF.

This clonotype appeared many times. The chain links TRBV20-1 to TRBJ2-1; 13 positions match TRBD2. Trimming took 1 base from V and 0 from J; bases not matched to a gene: 0. Germline values: CDR1 DFQATT, CDR2 SNEGSKA (reference sequence). CDR3 length: 16 amino acids. For the CDR3, the DNA is TGCAGTGCTAGAGGGACTAGCGGGAGCTCCTACAATGAGCAGTTCTTC. Protein sequence: CSARGTSGSSYNEQFF.

About this clonotype: An end of the junction differs from the germline gene, which may be a read error. J is TRBJ1-1 and V is TRBV20-1; no clear D gene. This CDR3 spans 16 amino acids. Germline V gives CDR1 DFQATT, CDR2 SNEGSKA (reference sequence). The chain's CDR3 is CSARDLASGKNTESFF. CDR3 bases: TGCAGTGCTAGAGATCTGGCATCTGGGAAAAACACTGAATCTTTCTTT.

The chain uses TRBV6-1 and TRBJ1-2, with D tentatively TRBD1 (6 bases). CDR3 size: 14 residues. Per germline, CDR1 MNHNS and CDR2 SASEGT. Trimming left V 6 bases short and J 7 bases short, with 18 bases between. This CDR3 is CASRPPGTRVGYTF. The CDR3 DNA reads TGTGCCAGCAGGCCCCCCGGGACACGTGTTGGCTACACCTTC.